Listed below are T cell receptor beta chains from one sample, sequenced in a study of metastatic and nonmetastatic thyroid tumors. TCRdb re-called the PCR reads via MiXCR. The sample records more than 9,500 clones, approximately 33% being singletons. Specimen: tumor tissue. The receptors were gathered from a male donor with papillary thyroid cancer or a benign thyroid nodule (not recorded which). Some clones in this sample may be carry-over from other donors' samples. CDR3s include the opening cysteine and the closing phenylalanine or tryptophan. D genes are given only for firm matches. Only some rows state a clone size, as once, few, many or a class for expanded clones.

j_call v_call clone_size d_call cdr3_nt cdr3_aa
TRBJ2-7 TRBV20-1 few NA TGCAGTGCTGCTCTACCCGGAGAGCAGTACTTC CSAALPGEQYF
TRBJ1-1 TRBV15 NA NA TGTGCCACCAGCAGAGATCGGAGCGCTGAAGCTTTCTTT CATSRDRSAEAFF
TRBJ2-3 TRBV27 large TRBD2 TGTGCCAGCAGTTGGACCGGACTAGCGGGGGGGTATACGCAGTATTTT CASSWTGLAGGYTQYF
TRBJ2-7 TRBV6-2/TRBV6-3 few NA TGTGCCAGCAGAAGGATGTCGGACATGCACGAGCAGTACTTC CASRRMSDMHEQYF
TRBJ1-1 TRBV7-9 medium-sized NA TGTGCCAGCAGCTCCAGCACTGAAGCTTTCTTT CASSSSTEAFF
TRBJ2-7 TRBV7-2 few NA TGTGCCAGCAGCAAAACCTACGAGCAGTACTTC CASSKTYEQYF
TRBJ2-1 TRBV11-1 NA NA TGTGCCAGCAGCCCCCAGCCCCCTGGTCCGCAGTTCTTC CASSPQPPGPQFF
TRBJ2-2 TRBV10-2 medium-sized NA TGCGCCAGCAGTGAGTCGATGGGGGGAACCGGGGAGCTGTTTTTT CASSESMGGTGELFF
TRBJ1-6 TRBV20-1 NA TRBD1 TGCAGTGCTCGTGACAGGGGCATCGCCTACGATAATTCACCCCTCCACTTT CSARDRGIAYDNSPLHF
TRBJ2-5 TRBV20-1 NA NA TGCAGTGCTAGATACCTTGAGAGGTACCAAGAGACCCAGTACTTC CSARYLERYQETQYF